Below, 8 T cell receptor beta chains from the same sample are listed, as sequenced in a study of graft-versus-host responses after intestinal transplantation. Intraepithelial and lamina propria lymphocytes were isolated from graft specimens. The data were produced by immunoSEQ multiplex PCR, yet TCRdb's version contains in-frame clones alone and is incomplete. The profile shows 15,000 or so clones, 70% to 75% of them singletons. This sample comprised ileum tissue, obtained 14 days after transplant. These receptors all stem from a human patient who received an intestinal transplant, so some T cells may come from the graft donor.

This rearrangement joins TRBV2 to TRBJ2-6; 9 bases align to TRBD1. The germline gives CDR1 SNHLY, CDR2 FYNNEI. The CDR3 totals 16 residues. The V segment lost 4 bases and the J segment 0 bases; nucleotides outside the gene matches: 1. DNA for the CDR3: TGTGCCAGCAGTGGGGACAGGGACTCTGGGGCCAACGTCCTGACTTTC. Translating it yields CASSGDRDSGANVLTF.

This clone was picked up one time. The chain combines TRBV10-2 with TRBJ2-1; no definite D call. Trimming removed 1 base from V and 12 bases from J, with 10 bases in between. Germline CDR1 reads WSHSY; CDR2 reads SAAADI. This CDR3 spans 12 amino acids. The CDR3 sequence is CASSELVAGQFF. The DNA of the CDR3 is TGCGCCAGCAGTGAGTTGGTAGCCGGGCAGTTCTTC.

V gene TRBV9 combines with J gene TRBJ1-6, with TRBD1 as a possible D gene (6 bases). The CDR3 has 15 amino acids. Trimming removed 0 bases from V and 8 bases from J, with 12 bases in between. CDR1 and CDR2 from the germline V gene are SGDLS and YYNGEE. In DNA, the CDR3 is TGTGCCAGCAGCGTAGGACGACCAGGGGATTCACCCCTCCACTTT. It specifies CASSVGRPGDSPLHF. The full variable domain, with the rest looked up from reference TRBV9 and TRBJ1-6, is DSGVTQTPKHLITATGQRVTLRCSPRSGDLSVYWYQQSLDQGLQFLIQYYNGEERAKGNILERFSAQQFPDLHSELNLSSLELGDSALYFCASSVGRPGDSPLHFGNGTRLTVT.

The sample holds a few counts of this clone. The CDR3 reads CASSWGQGPTYEQYF. The CDR3 DNA reads TGTGCCAGCAGTTGGGGACAGGGACCAACCTACGAGCAGTACTTC. The chain couples TRBV27 to TRBJ2-7; 9 bases map to TRBD1. The germline CDR1 and CDR2 sequences are MNHEY and SMNVEV (reference sequence). CDR3 length: 15 amino acids. J lost 2 bases, V lost 4 bases, and 6 bases had no gene match.

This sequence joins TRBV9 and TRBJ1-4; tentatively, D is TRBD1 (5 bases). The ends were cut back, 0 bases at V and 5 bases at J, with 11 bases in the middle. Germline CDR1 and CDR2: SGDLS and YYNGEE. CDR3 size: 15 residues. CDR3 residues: CASSVAMAGNEKLFF. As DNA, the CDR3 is TGTGCCAGCAGCGTAGCAATGGCAGGGAATGAAAAACTGTTTTTT.

The CDR3 sequence is CASSLGPGELFF. CDR3 sequence (DNA): TGTGCCAGCAGTTTGGGGCCCGGGGAGCTGTTTTTT. V is TRBV28 and J is TRBJ2-2; D is perhaps TRBD1 (5 bases). V dropped 3 bases and J dropped 6 bases, with 5 bases sitting between them. Per the germline V gene, CDR1 is MDHEN and CDR2 is SYDVKM. The CDR3 contains 12 residues. The variable domain in full, with the rest retrieved from reference TRBV28 and TRBJ2-2, is DVKVTQSSRYLVKRTGEKVFLECVQDMDHENMFWYRQDPGLGLRLIYFSYDVKMKEKGDIPEGYSVSREKKERFSLILESASTNQTSMYLCASSLGPGELFFGEGSRLTVL.

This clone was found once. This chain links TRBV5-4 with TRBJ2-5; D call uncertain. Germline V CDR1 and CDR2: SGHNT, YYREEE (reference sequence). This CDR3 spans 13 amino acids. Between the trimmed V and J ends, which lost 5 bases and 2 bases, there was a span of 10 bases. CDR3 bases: TGTGCCAGCAGTAGGGAAGTACAAGAGACCCAGTACTTC. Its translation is CASSREVQETQYF.

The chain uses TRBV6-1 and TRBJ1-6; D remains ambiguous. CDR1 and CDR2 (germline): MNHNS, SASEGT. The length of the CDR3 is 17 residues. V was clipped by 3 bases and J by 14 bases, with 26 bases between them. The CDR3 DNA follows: TGTGCCAGCAGTGAGGAAATCCGGGCCTATACACTTAGAACCCTCCACTTT. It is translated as CASSEEIRAYTLRTLHF.